The rows below give T cell receptor beta chains drawn from one sample of a study of Ad26.COV2.S vaccination and SARS-CoV-2 variants. TCRdb's copy holds only in-frame clones and misses some; the assay was immunoSEQ multiplex PCR. The table includes about 390,000 clones, around 85% detected once. Source: peripheral blood, taken in a trial of Ad26.COV2.S vaccine versus placebo. These receptors were collected from a person aged 18-60 years who received the Ad26.COV2.S COVID-19 vaccine or a placebo. Both conserved end residues are part of each CDR3. A D gene is named only where the DNA matches it firmly. Not every row has a clone size; where given, it reads once, few, many or a size class.

TRBV28	TRBJ2-2	NA	NA	CASSIQTNTGELFF	TGTGCCAGCAGTATCCAAACGAACACCGGGGAGCTGTTTTTT
TRBV29-1	TRBJ2-3	NA	once	CSVAVLRSGDTQYF	TGCAGCGTTGCAGTTCTAAGGTCGGGAGATACGCAGTATTTT
TRBV2	TRBJ2-7	NA	NA	CASTWAGPEQYF	TGTGCCAGCACCTGGGCAGGTCCCGAGCAGTACTTC
TRBV10-3	TRBJ2-2	NA	NA	CAITMAPEDGELFF	TGTGCCATCACTATGGCCCCGGAGGACGGGGAGCTGTTTTTT
TRBV18	TRBJ2-1	NA	NA	CASSLGTLNEQFF	TGTGCCAGCTCATTGGGCACCCTTAATGAGCAGTTCTTC
TRBV4-3	TRBJ2-7	NA	NA	CASSQGRDIAYEQYF	TGCGCCAGCAGCCAAGGCCGGGACATAGCCTACGAGCAGTACTTC
TRBV7-2	TRBJ1-3	TRBD1	NA	CASSPWTGGSGNTIYF	TGTGCCAGCAGCCCATGGACAGGGGGCTCTGGAAACACCATATATTTT
TRBV10-3	TRBJ2-6	NA	NA	CAISGLVFGGPSSGANVLTF	TGTGCCATCAGTGGGTTAGTCTTCGGGGGACCATCCTCTGGGGCCAACGTCCTGACTTTC
TRBV5-4	TRBJ1-1	NA	NA	CASSPVNVDGLEAFF	TGTGCCAGCAGCCCAGTGAACGTCGACGGGCTTGAAGCTTTCTTT
TRBV2	TRBJ2-4	TRBD2	NA	CASSDPSGAVAKNIQYF	TGTGCCAGCAGTGATCCTAGCGGGGCTGTAGCCAAAAACATTCAGTACTTC
TRBV6-5	TRBJ1-2	TRBD1	NA	CASSYVGQGGYGYTF	TGTGCCAGCAGTTACGTCGGACAGGGGGGATATGGCTACACCTTC
TRBV5-4	TRBJ2-7	TRBD1	once	CASSLEGAYEQYF	TGTGCCAGCAGCTTGGAGGGGGCGTACGAGCAGTACTTC
TRBV11-3	TRBJ2-2	NA	NA	CASDDQNTGELFF	TGTGCCAGCGACGATCAGAACACCGGGGAGCTGTTTTTT
TRBV3-1/TRBV3-2	TRBJ2-1	NA	NA	CASSQGRASSYNEQFF	TGTGCCAGCAGCCAAGGCAGGGCAAGCTCCTACAATGAGCAGTTCTTC
TRBV5-1	TRBJ1-1	TRBD1	NA	CASSLGDREDVNTEAFF	TGCGCCAGCAGCTTGGGGGACAGGGAAGACGTGAACACTGAAGCTTTCTTT
TRBV5-6	TRBJ1-6	NA	NA	CASSLDRGTSPLHF	TGTGCCAGCAGCTTGGATAGGGGGACTTCACCCCTCCACTTT
TRBV6-4	TRBJ1-2	NA	once	CASSGPFLTGSAGSYGYTF	TGTGCCAGCAGTGGCCCTTTTCTTACAGGGAGCGCGGGGAGCTATGGCTACACCTTC
TRBV4-1	TRBJ2-2	NA	NA	CASSQVIPGRQGTGELFF	TGCGCCAGCAGCCAAGTCATCCCGGGGAGGCAGGGCACCGGGGAGCTGTTTTTT
TRBV27	TRBJ1-2	TRBD1	once	CASKTGNYGYTF	TGTGCCAGCAAGACAGGGAACTATGGCTACACCTTC
TRBV4-1	TRBJ2-2	NA	NA	CASSQVRVQNTGELFF	TGCGCCAGCAGCCAAGTGCGGGTTCAGAACACCGGGGAGCTGTTTTTT
TRBV5-5	TRBJ1-4	NA	NA	CASSWGQTNEKLFF	TGTGCCAGCAGCTGGGGCCAGACTAATGAAAAACTGTTTTTT
TRBV4-3	TRBJ2-7	NA	NA	CASSQDPGDPYEQYF	TGCGCCAGCAGCCAAGATCCAGGGGATCCCTACGAGCAGTACTTC
TRBV5-5	TRBJ2-7	TRBD1	NA	CASSPGTGGETGYEQYF	TGTGCCAGCAGCCCTGGGACAGGGGGCGAGACTGGGTACGAGCAGTACTTC
TRBV7-6	TRBJ2-1	NA	once	CASSLDGQSGSEQFF	TGTGCCAGCAGCTTAGACGGGCAATCGGGGTCTGAGCAGTTCTTC